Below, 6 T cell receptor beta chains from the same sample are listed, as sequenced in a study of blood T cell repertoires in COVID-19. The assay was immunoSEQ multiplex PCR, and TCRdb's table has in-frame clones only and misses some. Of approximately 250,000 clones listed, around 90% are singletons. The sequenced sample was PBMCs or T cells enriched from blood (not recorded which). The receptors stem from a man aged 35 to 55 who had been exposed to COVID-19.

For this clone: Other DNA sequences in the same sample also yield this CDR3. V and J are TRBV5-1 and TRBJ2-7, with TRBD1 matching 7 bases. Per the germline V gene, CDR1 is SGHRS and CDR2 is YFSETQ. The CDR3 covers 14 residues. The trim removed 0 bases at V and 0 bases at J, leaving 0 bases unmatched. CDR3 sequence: CASSLGDSSYEQYF. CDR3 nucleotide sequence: TGCGCCAGCAGCTTGGGGGACAGCTCCTACGAGCAGTACTTC.

CDR3 in amino acids: CASSQNPVDRREQYF. DNA for the CDR3: TGCGCCAGCAGCCAAAACCCGGTTGACAGACGGGAGCAGTACTTC. The chain employs TRBV4-3 and TRBJ2-7, with D tentatively TRBD1 (5 bases). This CDR3 is 15 amino acids long. Germline V gives CDR1 LGHNA, CDR2 YSLEER. Deletions cut 2 bases from V and 7 bases from J, with 18 bases between.

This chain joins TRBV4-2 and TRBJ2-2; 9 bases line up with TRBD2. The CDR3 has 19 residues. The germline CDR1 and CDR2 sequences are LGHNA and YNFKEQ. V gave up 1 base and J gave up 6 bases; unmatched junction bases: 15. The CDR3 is CASSQARGREGSFPGELFF. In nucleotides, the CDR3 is TGTGCCAGCAGCCAAGCCAGAGGGCGGGAGGGATCATTTCCCGGGGAGCTGTTTTTT.

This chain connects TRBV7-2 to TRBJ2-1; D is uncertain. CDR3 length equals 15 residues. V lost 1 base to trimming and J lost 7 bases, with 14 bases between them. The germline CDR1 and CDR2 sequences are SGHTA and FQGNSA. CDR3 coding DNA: TGTGCCAGCAGCTTAGGGCCTGGTCTTGTAAATGAGCAGTTCTTC. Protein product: CASSLGPGLVNEQFF.

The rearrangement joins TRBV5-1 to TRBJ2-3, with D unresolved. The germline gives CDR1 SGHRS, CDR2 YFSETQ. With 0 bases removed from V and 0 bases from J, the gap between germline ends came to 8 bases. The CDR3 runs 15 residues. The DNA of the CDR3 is TGCGCCAGCAGCTTGGTCCGCGGAAGCACAGATACGCAGTATTTT. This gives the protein CASSLVRGSTDTQYF. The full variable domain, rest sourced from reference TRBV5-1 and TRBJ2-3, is KAGVTQTPRYLIKTRGQQVTLSCSPISGHRSVSWYQQTPGQGLQFLFEYFSETQRNKGNFPGRFSGRQFSNSRSEMNVSTLELGDSALYLCASSLVRGSTDTQYFGPGTRLTVL.

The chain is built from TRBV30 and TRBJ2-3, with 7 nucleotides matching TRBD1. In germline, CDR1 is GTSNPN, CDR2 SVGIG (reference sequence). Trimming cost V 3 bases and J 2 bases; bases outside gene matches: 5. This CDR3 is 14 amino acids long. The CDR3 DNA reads TGTGCCTGGAGCGAGGGACAGTTCACAGATACGCAGTATTTT. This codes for CAWSEGQFTDTQYF.